This entry describes one T cell receptor (beta chain). Its target is unknown. In germline, CDR1 is MNHEY, CDR2 SMNVEV (reference sequence). Trimming took 5 bases from V and 14 from J; bases not matched to a gene: 26. The CDR3 has 18 residues. Primers used in a second PCR of about 7 to 11 cycles were a sample-barcoded 5' primer and a J-beta primer mix. Unique molecular identifiers of 12 random nucleotides labeled each cDNA. TCRdb reanalysed the 5' RACE reads using MiXCR and keeps one entry per CDR3 protein. The table includes around 800,000 distinct CDR3 sequences, roughly 50% detected once. These data belong to a study of blood T cells in healthy people across ages. Study-wide results and caveats: With age, beta diversity per million T cells declined roughly linearly, significantly by about 40. Lack of knowledge of donor CMV status possibly confounded expanded clonotype changes. In long-lived donors, naive CD4+ cell counts and diversity exceeded those of aged donors.

This TCR was sampled from a man at least 80 years old in good health. The material sequenced was blood. V gene TRBV27 combines with J gene TRBJ2-3; 9 nucleotides align to TRBD2. CDR3: CASSRTRLAGTRNRYAYF. CDR3 coding DNA: TGTGCCAGCAGTCGAACGAGGCTAGCGGGGACCAGGAACAGATACGCGTATTTT.